This TCR beta chain was sequenced for a study of T cells after posttransplantation cyclophosphamide. This clone was counted at least ten times. Its antigen is unidentified. Repertoires were generated with immunoSEQ multiplex PCR, while TCRdb's copy carries only in-frame clones and drops some. This repertoire lists 7,500 or so clones without singletons; 6% sits in the top ten. Study outcomes and limitations: Recipient CMV seropositivity and CMV reactivation strongly tracked TRB clonality. Skin or GI-infiltrating T cells shared few TRB sequences with blood. Later post-transplant blood repertoires were often dominated by donor CD8+ memory clones.

Busulfan-fludarabine conditioning, marrow transplant, and cyclophosphamide on days +3 and +4 were administered. Specimen: PBMCs, collected after allogeneic stem cell transplant with posttransplant cyclophosphamide. This TCR was sampled from a female patient between 50 and 60 years old who received an allogeneic stem cell transplant from an unrelated donor, was CMV-positive, and had acute GVHD only. Some T cells may be transferred from the graft donor.

The CDR3 DNA sequence: TGTGCCAGCAGCACTAGCGGGAGCGGCGAGCAGTACTTC. Translated: CASSTSGSGEQYF. The chain combines TRBV7-2 with TRBJ2-7, with 11 bases identical to TRBD2. Germline V gene lookup returns CDR1 SGHTA and CDR2 FQGNSA. This CDR3 region has 13 residues. The ends lost 5 bases at V and 6 bases at J; junction bases unmatched: 3.